This record looks at one T cell receptor (beta chain) sequence and its context. What it binds is not known. The data are from a study of T cells after yellow fever vaccination. Study-wide results and caveats: The secondary response peaked faster, at day 5 versus 15, but was weaker.

V dropped 3 bases and J dropped 2; count of bases not matched to a gene: 7. Germline lookup yields CDR1 SGDLS and CDR2 YYNGEE. CDR3 length: 15 residues. TCRdb ran MiXCR on the 5' RACE reads and lists one entry per CDR3 protein. Of around 100,000 distinct CDR3 sequences in the sample, around 5.8% were seen once. V is TRBV9 and J is TRBJ1-2, with 7 bases lining up with TRBD1. The sequence was obtained from a man younger than 30 who received the YFV17D yellow fever vaccine. The specimen was CD8+ T cells sorted from PBMCs, collected 10 days after the yellow fever booster vaccination. This CDR3 reads CASSGPGQKNYGYTF. DNA for the CDR3: TGTGCCAGCAGCGGGCCGGGACAGAAAAACTATGGCTACACCTTC. Full variable domain (remainder filled in from reference TRBV9 and TRBJ1-2): DSGVTQTPKHLITATGQRVTLRCSPRSGDLSVYWYQQSLDQGLQFLIQYYNGEERAKGNILERFSAQQFPDLHSELNLSSLELGDSALYFCASSGPGQKNYGYTFGSGTRLTVV.